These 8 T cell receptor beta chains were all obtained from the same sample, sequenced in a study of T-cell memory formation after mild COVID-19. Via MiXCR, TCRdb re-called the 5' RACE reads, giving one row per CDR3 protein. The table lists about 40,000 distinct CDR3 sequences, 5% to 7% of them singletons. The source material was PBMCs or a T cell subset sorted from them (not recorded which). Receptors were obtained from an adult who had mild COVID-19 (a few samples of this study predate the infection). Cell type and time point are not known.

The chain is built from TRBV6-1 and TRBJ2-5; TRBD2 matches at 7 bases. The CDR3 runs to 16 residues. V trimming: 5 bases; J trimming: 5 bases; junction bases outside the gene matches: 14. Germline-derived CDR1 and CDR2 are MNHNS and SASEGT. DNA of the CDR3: TGTGCCAGCAGTCGTACCGGGACGGGGGGTTCGGAGACCCAGTACTTC. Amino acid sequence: CASSRTGTGGSETQYF.

As DNA, the CDR3 is TGTGCCAGCAGTGGCGGGACAGGGGGCGCGGAGACCCAGTACTTC. Translating gives CASSGGTGGAETQYF. J is TRBJ2-5 and V is TRBV2; 12 bases map to TRBD1. V lost 4 bases, J lost 5 bases, and 5 bases stayed unmatched. The germline V gene has CDR1 SNHLY and CDR2 FYNNEI. This CDR3 has 15 residues.

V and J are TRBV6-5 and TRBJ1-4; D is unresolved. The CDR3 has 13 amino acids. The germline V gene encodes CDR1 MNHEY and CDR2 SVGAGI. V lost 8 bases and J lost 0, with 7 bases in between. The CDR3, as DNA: TGTGCCAGCCCACGGGCAACTAATGAAAAACTGTTTTTT. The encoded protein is CASPRATNEKLFF.

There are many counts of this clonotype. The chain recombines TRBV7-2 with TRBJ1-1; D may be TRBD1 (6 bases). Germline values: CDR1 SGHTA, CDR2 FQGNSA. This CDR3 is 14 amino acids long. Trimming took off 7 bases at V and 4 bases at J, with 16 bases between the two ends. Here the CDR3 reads CASKLGPDSTEAFF. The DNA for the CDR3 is TGTGCCAGCAAACTAGGTCCGGACAGCACTGAAGCTTTCTTT.

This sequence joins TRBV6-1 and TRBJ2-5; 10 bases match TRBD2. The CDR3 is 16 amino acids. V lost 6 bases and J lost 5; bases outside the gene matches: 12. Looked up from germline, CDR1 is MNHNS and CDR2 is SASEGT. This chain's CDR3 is CASSELSSGSRETQYF. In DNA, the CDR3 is TGTGCCAGCAGCGAACTCTCTAGCGGGAGTAGGGAGACCCAGTACTTC.

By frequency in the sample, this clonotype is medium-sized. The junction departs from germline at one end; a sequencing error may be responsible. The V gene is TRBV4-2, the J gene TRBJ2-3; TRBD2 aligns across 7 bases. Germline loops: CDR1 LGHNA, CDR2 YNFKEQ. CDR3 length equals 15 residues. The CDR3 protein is CASSQEPSLGEGVHF. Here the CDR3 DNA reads TGTGCCAGCAGCCAAGAACCATCCTTGGGGGAGGGCGTCCATTTT.

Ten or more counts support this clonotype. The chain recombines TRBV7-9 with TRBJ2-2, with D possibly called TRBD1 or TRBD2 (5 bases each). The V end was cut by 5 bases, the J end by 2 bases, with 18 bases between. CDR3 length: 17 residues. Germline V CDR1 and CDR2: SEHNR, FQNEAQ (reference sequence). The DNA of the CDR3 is TGTGCCAGCAGCGAGAGAGCGTCCGGGACCAACACCGGGGAGCTGTTTTTT. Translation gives CASSERASGTNTGELFF.

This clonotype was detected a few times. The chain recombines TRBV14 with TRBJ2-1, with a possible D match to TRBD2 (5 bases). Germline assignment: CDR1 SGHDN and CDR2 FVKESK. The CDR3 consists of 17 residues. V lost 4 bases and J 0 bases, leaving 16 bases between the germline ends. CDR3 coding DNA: TGTGCCAGCAGCCCTGGGAGAGGAGGCAGCTCCTACAATGAGCAGTTCTTC. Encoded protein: CASSPGRGGSSYNEQFF.